This T cell receptor beta chain was retrieved from a study of blood T cell repertoires in COVID-19. As for the study in general: Samples came from the United States, Italy and Spain, spanning acute and convalescent COVID-19. PBMCs, B-cell-depleted T cells, or T cells provided the cDNA or gDNA that made up the material.

Original analysis: From reference gene primer amplification, estimates of nucleated cell counts were derived. Clones were read by immunoSEQ multiplex PCR, and TCRdb kept only the in-frame ones, dropping some. The DNA was the basis for D and trimming; V, J and clone size are from that table. The profile shows around 70,000 clones, approximately 80% of them singletons. The CDR3 is made up of 17 amino acids. Germline V gives CDR1 SNHLY, CDR2 FYNNEI. J gave up 0 bases and V 5 bases, and 9 bases lay outside the gene matches. This clonotype originated in a woman older than 75 with active or convalescent COVID-19. The specimen was peripheral blood. The chain combines TRBV2 with TRBJ2-7; 11 nucleotides match TRBD2. CDR3 loop: CASSSNGLAGSSYEQYF. The CDR3 nucleotides are TGTGCCAGCAGTTCCAATGGACTAGCGGGCAGCTCCTACGAGCAGTACTTC.